Listed here are 18 T cell receptor beta chains from one sample, sequenced in a study of response to subunit inactivated influenza vaccine (dated by TCRdb to 2017 to 2018). Receptor amplification or capture employed RT-PCR. The instrument given in TCRdb is Illumina HiSeq 2500. Using fastp at Q25 and MiXCR, TCRdb reprocessed the public reads and kept productive beta chains. One record per CDR3 amino acid sequence lists the most common genes and DNA. This sample holds a few hundred thousand distinct CDR3 sequences; approximately 11% were observed only once. Roughly 12% of the sample is taken by the ten largest. The sample's time point label, in plain terms: approximately 40 days after influenza vaccine administration. The sequencing here drew on PBMCs from blood, taken 45 days after vaccination. The receptors originated from a man between 50 and 59 years old who received an inactivated influenza vaccine. Donor details come from another sample of the same person, matched by shared clones.

This clonotype was counted ten times or more. This chain joins TRBV12-3 or TRBV12-4 and TRBJ2-2, with D hard to call. The CDR3 is 14 residues long. The ends were cut back, 5 bases at V and 4 bases at J, with 11 bases in the middle. This CDR3 reads CASSLLETTGELFF. DNA for the CDR3: TGTGCCAGCAGTCTACTTGAGACCACCGGGGAGCTGTTTTTT.

In its sample, this clonotype was seen a few times. This chain joins TRBV7-2 and TRBJ2-2; 9 nucleotides agree with TRBD2. This CDR3 is built from 16 residues. CDR1 is SGHTA, CDR2 FQGNSA, per germline. V trimming: 6 bases; J trimming: 2 bases; junction bases outside the gene matches: 7. The CDR3 protein is CASRSPAGGNTGELFF. The DNA of the CDR3 is TGTGCCAGCAGAAGCCCAGCGGGAGGCAACACCGGGGAGCTGTTTTTT.

This clonotype occurred a few times. This chain uses TRBV10-1 with TRBJ1-5; possible D gene TRBD1, 6 bases. The CDR3 loop spans 13 amino acids. V was cut by 2 bases and J by 6 bases, with 8 bases left in between. The germline V gene encodes CDR1 WNHNN and CDR2 SYGVQD (reference sequence). This CDR3 is CASSENRAQPQHF. CDR3 sequence (DNA): TGCGCCAGCAGTGAGAACAGGGCTCAGCCCCAGCATTTT.

This clonotype was observed a few times. The chain joins TRBV6-2 or TRBV6-3 to TRBJ2-5; the D gene could be TRBD1 or TRBD2 (5 bases each). The germline gives CDR1 MNHEY, CDR2 SVGEGT. V was shortened by 6 bases and J by 7 bases, with 15 bases between the two germline ends. The CDR3 totals 13 residues. The CDR3 loop reads CASSLGPSRTQYF. The CDR3 nucleotides are TGTGCCAGCAGCTTGGGACCGTCGAGGACCCAGTACTTC.

The chain links TRBV6-2 or TRBV6-3 to TRBJ2-2, with D possibly matching TRBD1 (5 bases). The length of the CDR3 is 16 residues. Germline CDR1 MNHEY, CDR2 SVGEGT. V lost 6 bases and J lost 1, with 15 bases in between. CDR3 bases: TGTGCCAGCAGGGGGCCTACAGGCTTGAACACCGGGGAGCTGTTTTTT. This translates into CASRGPTGLNTGELFF.

This clonotype was found a few times. V gene TRBV15 combines with J gene TRBJ2-5; D perhaps matches TRBD2 (5 bases). V was clipped by 5 bases and J by 5 bases, with 9 bases between them. CDR1 LNHNV and CDR2 YYDKDF come from the germline V gene (reference sequence). This CDR3 has 12 residues. The CDR3 nucleotides are TGTGCCACCAGCGAGGGCCCCGAGACCCAGTACTTC. It translates to CATSEGPETQYF.

The rearrangement joins TRBV7-9 to TRBJ1-1; the D gene is possibly TRBD1 (6 bases). Trimming left V 5 bases short and J 1 base short, with 14 bases between. The CDR3 extends over 15 amino acids. Germline-derived CDR1 and CDR2 are SEHNR and FQNEAQ (reference sequence). The CDR3: CASSPIGQPNTEAFF. CDR3 in DNA: TGTGCCAGCAGCCCTATTGGACAGCCGAACACTGAAGCTTTCTTT.

This clonotype was counted between two and nine times. The chain employs TRBV15 and TRBJ1-5; tentative D call: TRBD1 (6 bases). Germline CDR1 reads LNHNV; CDR2 reads YYDKDF (reference sequence). Trimming cost V 4 bases and J 3 bases, with 13 bases left between them. The CDR3 length is 15 residues. The CDR3 DNA follows: TGTGCCACCAGCAAGTACAGGGAGGTCAATCAGCCCCAGCATTTT. Its protein product is CATSKYREVNQPQHF.

This chain joins TRBV6-2 or TRBV6-3 and TRBJ2-1, with TRBD2 matching 12 bases. The CDR3 runs 22 residues. Germline loops: CDR1 MNHEY, CDR2 SVGEGT. V lost 0 bases and J lost 0; bases outside the gene matches: 15. DNA for the CDR3: TGTGCCAGCAGTTACTCGAGTTCTAGCGGGGGGGCCCGTAACGGCTCCTACAATGAGCAGTTCTTC. Protein: CASSYSSSSGGARNGSYNEQFF.

This clonotype was detected many times. This chain uses TRBV5-8 with TRBJ2-1; TRBD1 might be the D (6 bases). With 9 bases removed from V and 0 bases from J, the gap between germline ends came to 22 bases. Germline values: CDR1 SGHTS, CDR2 YDEGEE. The CDR3 runs to 17 residues. The CDR3 loop reads CATETNRDMSSYNEQFF. CDR3 DNA: TGTGCCACCGAAACTAACCGGGACATGAGCTCCTACAATGAGCAGTTCTTC.

The chain recombines TRBV7-9 with TRBJ2-3; D ambiguous. CDR3 size: 14 residues. The germline gives CDR1 SEHNR, CDR2 FQNEAQ (reference sequence). Trimming removed 1 base at V and 5 bases at J, with 10 bases between. CDR3 amino acids: CASSLGYARDTQYF. DNA for the CDR3: TGTGCCAGCAGCTTAGGTTACGCTCGAGATACGCAGTATTTT.

This clonotype has just a few counts. The CDR3 DNA is TGCGCCAGCAGCTTGGTGGTGTCGGGGACGGATGGCTACACCTTC. Translating it yields CASSLVVSGTDGYTF. The V and J genes are TRBV5-1 and TRBJ1-2, with a tentative D call TRBD1 (5 bases). CDR1 is SGHRS and CDR2 is YFSETQ in the germline V gene. V gave up 0 bases and J gave up 6 bases, with 15 bases separating them. The CDR3 runs 15 residues.

The chain is built from TRBV10-3 and TRBJ1-2, with 12 bases matching TRBD1. V shed 8 bases, J shed 8 bases, and the junction held 18 bases outside the gene matches. CDR3 length: 17 amino acids. In germline, CDR1 is ENHRY, CDR2 SYGVKD. In DNA form, the CDR3 reads TGTGCCATCCTACCGGGACAGGGGGCCAGGGAATCGGACGGCTACACCTTC. Translating gives CAILPGQGARESDGYTF.

There are many counts of this clonotype. The chain couples TRBV20-1 to TRBJ2-3, with 9 nucleotides matching TRBD1. Germline values: CDR1 DFQATT, CDR2 SNEGSKA (reference sequence). V was clipped by 2 bases and J by 5 bases; unmatched bases: 8. This CDR3 is 15 amino acids long. CDR3 region: CSARPTGGQIDTQYF. In DNA form, the CDR3 reads TGCAGTGCTAGACCGACAGGGGGTCAAATAGATACGCAGTATTTT.

The chain employs TRBV20-1 and TRBJ1-2; 9 nucleotides line up with TRBD1. This CDR3 is built from 17 residues. The ends lost 2 bases at V and 4 bases at J; junction bases unmatched: 14. Germline values: CDR1 DFQATT, CDR2 SNEGSKA (reference sequence). CDR3 sequence (DNA): TGCAGTGCTAGAAACGCGAGAACAGGGGGCGCAGGCTATGGCTACACCTTC. This encodes CSARNARTGGAGYGYTF.

Here the CDR3 reads CAIRRGGRSYEQYF. CDR3 in DNA: TGTGCCATCAGGCGGGGGGGCAGGTCCTACGAGCAGTACTTC. This rearrangement joins TRBV10-3 to TRBJ2-7, with 9 bases that match TRBD2. In germline, CDR1 is ENHRY, CDR2 SYGVKD. The J segment lost 1 base and the V segment lost 6 bases, leaving 4 bases of the junction unmatched. CDR3 length: 14 amino acids.

Only a few counts were recorded for this clonotype. The chain is built from TRBV6-2 or TRBV6-3 and TRBJ2-5; TRBD2 matches 9 bases. The trim removed 2 bases at V and 3 bases at J, leaving 10 bases unmatched. This CDR3 comprises 17 residues. Germline loops: CDR1 MNHEY, CDR2 SVGEGT. This CDR3 reads CASSYLLGGGDEETQYF. CDR3 sequence (DNA): TGTGCCAGCAGTTACCTCTTGGGCGGGGGGGATGAAGAGACCCAGTACTTC.

This clonotype occurred many times. V and J are TRBV20-1 and TRBJ2-1, with D possibly being TRBD2 (6 bases). Germline-derived CDR1 and CDR2 are DFQATT and SNEGSKA (reference sequence). This CDR3 spans 14 amino acids. V was pared by 0 bases and J by 9 bases, with 15 bases between. The CDR3 bases are TGCAGTGCTAGAGATTACGGGGGTAGGGGTGAGCAGTTCTTC. Its protein product is CSARDYGGRGEQFF.